This T cell receptor beta chain was retrieved from a study of T cell repertoires in aging, cancer and after chemotherapy. Study summary: Donor ages fell into six groups from 30 or younger up to 70 or older. Pre- and post-chemotherapy samples were paired from chronic lymphocytic leukemia patients treated with fludarabine- or bendamustine-based regimens.

This CDR3 comprises 12 residues. Germline V gene lookup returns CDR1 GTSNPN and CDR2 SVGIG (reference sequence). V gave up 2 bases and J gave up 0 bases, with 3 bases separating them. By share, this clonotype ranks as large (0.1 to 1%). Antigen: not known. TRB rearrangements spanning V, D and J were amplified using mixed TRB-A/B primers. TCRdb called the multiplex PCR reads again in MiXCR, with one record for every CDR3 protein. This table holds around 2,500 distinct CDR3 sequences, more than 45% found once. Peripheral blood genomic DNA, not sorted cells or RNA, was the template. Study-level results: Compared with age-matched healthy donors, untreated hematological or solid cancer patients showed higher blood TCR clonality. In cancer patients, declining TCR diversity with age involved lost richness and lost evenness.

The V call is TRBV30, the J call TRBJ2-3; D gene unclear. This clonotype originated in a human donor with a blood cancer. The donor label of this sample is uncertain. Sequencing was done on a sample of blood. CDR3 nucleotides: TGTGCCTGGAGTAAAAGCACAGATACGCAGTATTTT. Translated, it gives CAWSKSTDTQYF.